What follows is one T cell receptor (beta chain) and its context. This specimen belongs to a study of CD8 T cells in Susac syndrome. An input of about 0.5 to 1 ug of RNA was subjected to reverse transcription using random hexamers. Coverage of TCR beta CDR3 amplification by immunoSEQ multiplex PCR extended to 54 Vbeta and 13 Jbeta. TCRdb reanalysed the immunoSEQ multiplex PCR reads using MiXCR and keeps one entry per CDR3 protein. The data contain around 190,000 distinct CDR3 sequences, approximately 94% of them singletons. This CDR3 has 14 amino acids. Germline loops: CDR1 SGHAT, CDR2 FQNNGV. V was trimmed by 2 bases and J by 4 bases, leaving 8 bases between them. While CD8+ and CD4+ T cells were isolated negatively, TEMRA cells were enriched by FACS.

The rearrangement joins TRBV11-2 to TRBJ2-2; D might be TRBD1 (6 bases). This receptor was taken from a human donor in good health. Source material: CD4+ T cells from PBMCs. CDR3 coding DNA: TGTGCCAGCAGCTTACAGGGGAGCACCGGGGAGCTGTTTTTT. This translates into CASSLQGSTGELFF.